What follows are 28 T cell receptor beta chains derived from one specimen sequenced in a study of blood T cell repertoires in COVID-19. Data came from immunoSEQ multiplex PCR; TCRdb stores just in-frame clones and leaves some out. The sample holds roughly 140,000 clones, around 87% seen once. The specimen sequenced was PBMCs or T cells enriched from blood (not recorded which). These receptors were obtained from a man aged 60 to 75 who had recovered from COVID-19.

This clone has just a few counts. This CDR3 is CASSASGTEAFF. The CDR3 coding sequence is TGTGCCAGCAGTGCCTCGGGGACTGAAGCTTTCTTT. The chain couples TRBV28 to TRBJ1-1; no firm D call. This CDR3 is 12 amino acids long. CDR1 is MDHEN and CDR2 is SYDVKM in the germline V gene. The V and J ends lost 5 bases and 5 bases respectively, with 9 bases between them.

The V gene is TRBV19, the J gene TRBJ2-1, with D unresolved. This CDR3 has 14 amino acids. V lost 0 bases to trimming and J lost 6 bases, with 9 bases between them. Per germline, CDR1 LNHDA and CDR2 SQIVND (reference sequence). The CDR3 bases are TGTGCCAGTAGTATAGATCTATCCATCAATGAGCAGTTCTTC. Translation gives CASSIDLSINEQFF.

Here the CDR3 reads CASSQIPGTGGRGYTF. The CDR3 DNA follows: TGCGCCAGCAGCCAGATACCCGGGACAGGGGGCCGGGGCTACACCTTC. The chain joins TRBV4-1 to TRBJ1-2; 12 positions agree with TRBD1. V trimming: 3 bases; J trimming: 8 bases; junction bases outside the gene matches: 10. Germline CDR1 and CDR2: MGHRA and YSYEKL. CDR3 length: 16 amino acids.

The J gene is TRBJ2-2, the V gene TRBV9; TRBD1 matches 7 bases. The CDR3 contains 16 residues. The V segment lost 2 bases and the J segment 1 base; nucleotides outside the gene matches: 5. CDR1 SGDLS and CDR2 YYNGEE come from the germline V gene. The CDR3 DNA reads TGTGCCAGCAGCGTTCCCCGGACAGGGAACACCGGGGAGCTGTTTTTT. It translates to CASSVPRTGNTGELFF.

The genes are TRBV6-5 and TRBJ1-1, with D possibly TRBD1 on 5 matching bases. Trimming pared 2 bases from V and 1 base from J, leaving 8 bases between. This CDR3 is built from 14 residues. Germline assignment: CDR1 MNHEY and CDR2 SVGAGI. The CDR3 protein is CASSYPGQNTEAFF. The DNA of the CDR3 is TGTGCCAGCAGTTACCCCGGACAGAACACTGAAGCTTTCTTT.

A word on this clone: The same CDR3 can be traced to other DNA sequences in this sample. The J gene is TRBJ1-2, the V gene TRBV6-1, with D perhaps TRBD1 (5 bases). Trimming took off 2 bases at V and 7 bases at J, with 8 bases between the two ends. The CDR3 has 12 amino acids. The germline gives CDR1 MNHNS, CDR2 SASEGT. The CDR3 loop reads CASSELGGGYTF. CDR3 sequence (DNA): TGTGCCAGCAGTGAATTGGGGGGTGGCTACACCTTC.

The CDR3 spells CASSEPRDQETQYF. DNA of the CDR3: TGTGCCAGCAGTGAACCCCGGGACCAAGAGACCCAGTACTTC. The chain has TRBV25-1 and TRBJ2-5; no firm D call. V gave up 2 bases and J gave up 0 bases, with 7 bases separating them. Germline CDR1 reads MGHDK; CDR2 reads SYGVNS. The CDR3 totals 14 residues.

The gene calls are TRBV5-6 and TRBJ2-3; D not certain. The CDR3 contains 14 residues. V lost 1 base, J lost 0 bases, and 6 bases lay in between. Germline V gene sequence: CDR1 SGHDT, CDR2 YYEEEE. The CDR3: CASSLPASTDTQYF. The CDR3 nucleotides are TGTGCCAGCAGCTTGCCAGCGAGCACAGATACGCAGTATTTT.

The rearrangement links TRBV5-5 to TRBJ2-7, with a possible D match to TRBD1 (6 bases). The CDR3 has 18 amino acids. The V gene's germline CDR1 is SGHKS and CDR2 YYEKEE (reference sequence). V dropped 0 bases and J dropped 1 base, with 20 bases sitting between them. Written as DNA, the CDR3 is TGTGCCAGCAGCTTGGGTTCCTGGCAGGGGCCCCTTTCCTACGAGCAGTACTTC. This sequence encodes CASSLGSWQGPLSYEQYF.

This chain uses TRBV9 with TRBJ2-3; 7 nucleotides align to TRBD1. V gave up 0 bases and J gave up 5 bases; unmatched junction bases: 6. The CDR3 spans 15 residues. CDR1 SGDLS and CDR2 YYNGEE come from the germline V gene. The CDR3 coding sequence is TGTGCCAGCAGCGTAGAGGGGGCTGGAGGAGATACGCAGTATTTT. Protein product: CASSVEGAGGDTQYF.

The chain has TRBV5-1 and TRBJ1-3; 9 bases align to TRBD1. CDR1 SGHRS and CDR2 YFSETQ come from the germline V gene. Trimming cost V 2 bases and J 4 bases; bases outside gene matches: 7. The CDR3 spans 16 residues. The CDR3 spells CASSFVGQGSGNTIYF. The CDR3 DNA is TGCGCCAGCAGCTTCGTAGGACAGGGGAGCGGAAACACCATATATTTT.

V gene TRBV28 combines with J gene TRBJ2-7; 7 nucleotides agree with TRBD2. This CDR3 region has 15 residues. The germline gives CDR1 MDHEN, CDR2 SYDVKM. V trimming: 6 bases; J trimming: 3 bases; junction bases outside the gene matches: 11. The CDR3 sequence is CASRKPGGEYYEQYF. CDR3 in DNA: TGTGCCAGCAGGAAACCTGGGGGGGAATACTACGAGCAGTACTTC.

The chain combines TRBV6-5 with TRBJ2-1, with D maybe TRBD1 (6 bases). The CDR3 length is 15 residues. CDR1 and CDR2 (germline): MNHEY, SVGAGI. The germline V and J ends were trimmed by 2 bases and 0 bases, with 8 bases remaining between them. CDR3 coding DNA: TGTGCCAGCAGTTACCGGGACAACTCCTACAATGAGCAGTTCTTC. Residues: CASSYRDNSYNEQFF.

This sequence joins TRBV29-1 and TRBJ2-5, with 9 bases fitting TRBD1. J lost 5 bases, V lost 7 bases, and 8 bases had no gene match. CDR1 SQVTM and CDR2 ANQGSEA come from the germline V gene. There are 13 residues in the CDR3. Written as DNA, the CDR3 is TGCAGCGCCGGACAGGGGTCGTCCGAGACCCAGTACTTC. Its translation: CSAGQGSSETQYF. Full variable domain (rest looked up from reference TRBV29-1 and TRBJ2-5): SAVISQKPSRDICQRGTSLTIQCQVDSQVTMMFWYRQQPGQSLTLIATANQGSEATYESGFVIDKFPISRPNLTFSTLTVSNMSPEDSSIYLCSAGQGSSETQYFGPGTRLLVL.

The chain combines TRBV18 with TRBJ1-3, with D maybe TRBD1 (6 bases). Germline CDR1 is KGHSH and CDR2 is LQKENI. The CDR3 consists of 16 residues. Trimming left V 3 bases short and J 0 bases short, with 12 bases between. Here the CDR3 reads CASSPAGASSGNTIYF. The CDR3 DNA reads as TGTGCCAGCTCACCGGCGGGGGCCAGCTCTGGAAACACCATATATTTT. The full variable domain, completed using reference TRBV18 and TRBJ1-3, is NAGVMQNPRHLVRRRGQEARLRCSPMKGHSHVYWYRQLPEEGLKFMVYLQKENIIDESGMPKERFSAEFPKEGPSILRIQQVVRGDSAAYFCASSPAGASSGNTIYFGEGSWLTVV.

The chain combines TRBV7-8 with TRBJ1-5, with 8 bases fitting TRBD1. Germline lookup yields CDR1 SGHVS and CDR2 FQNEAQ. The CDR3 runs 15 residues. Unmatched junction bases numbered 8, after V lost 5 bases and J lost 5 bases. The CDR3, as DNA: TGTGCCAGCAGCCCGCTGGGGACAGGAGATCAGCCCCAGCATTTT. This encodes CASSPLGTGDQPQHF.

This chain connects TRBV3-1 (or the pseudogene TRBV3-2) to TRBJ1-6; D ambiguous. Germline CDR1 is LGHDT and CDR2 is YNNKEL (reference sequence). Trimming shortened V by 5 bases and J by 9 bases, and 8 bases separated the two germline ends. This CDR3 region has 12 residues. The chain's CDR3 is CASSSSRSPLHF. The CDR3 DNA reads as TGTGCCAGCAGCTCCTCTCGTTCACCCCTCCACTTT.

The chain is built from TRBV7-9 and TRBJ2-7; D is possibly TRBD2 (6 bases). Germline lookup yields CDR1 SEHNR and CDR2 FQNEAQ (reference sequence). The CDR3 totals 13 residues. V was cut by 5 bases and J by 6 bases, with 14 bases left in between. CDR3 in DNA: TGTGCCAGCAGCAGGGACTTCCTCGCCGAGCAGTACTTC. Translated, it gives CASSRDFLAEQYF.

This rearrangement joins TRBV28 to TRBJ2-7; TRBD1 agrees at 9 bases. Trimming at V came to 5 bases and at J to 3 bases, leaving 11 bases not matched to a gene. In germline, CDR1 is MDHEN, CDR2 SYDVKM. This CDR3 contains 16 residues. The CDR3 protein is CASSTPRQGVGYEQYF. CDR3 nucleotide sequence: TGTGCCAGCAGTACCCCGAGACAGGGGGTTGGCTACGAGCAGTACTTC.

The rearrangement links TRBV18 to TRBJ2-7; tentatively, D is TRBD1 (6 bases). Germline V gives CDR1 KGHSH, CDR2 LQKENI. The germline V and J ends were trimmed by 4 bases and 0 bases, with 10 bases remaining between them. CDR3 length: 14 amino acids. The CDR3 region has the DNA TGTGCCAGCTCACGCGGACAGAACTCCTACGAGCAGTACTTC. Translated: CASSRGQNSYEQYF.

The gene calls are TRBV6-5 and TRBJ2-1; D unclear. This CDR3 region has 15 residues. V lost 0 bases and J 6 bases, leaving 12 bases between the germline ends. Germline values: CDR1 MNHEY, CDR2 SVGAGI. The CDR3 reads CASSYSRVLSNEQFF. Written as DNA, the CDR3 is TGTGCCAGCAGTTACTCGAGAGTACTGAGCAATGAGCAGTTCTTC.

In the case of this clone: Other nucleotide sequences from this sample produce the same CDR3. This chain connects TRBV19 to TRBJ1-5; D might be TRBD1 (5 bases). V was shortened by 2 bases and J by 4 bases, with 9 bases between the two germline ends. The CDR3 has 14 residues. Germline V CDR1 and CDR2: LNHDA, SQIVND (reference sequence). The CDR3 DNA follows: TGTGCCAGTAGTATAAGGGGCCGGAATCAGCCCCAGCATTTT. This translates into CASSIRGRNQPQHF.

The rearrangement uses TRBV28 and TRBJ1-5; D gene ambiguous. V was trimmed by 3 bases and J by 8 bases, leaving 8 bases between them. CDR3 size: 12 residues. Looked up from germline, CDR1 is MDHEN and CDR2 is SYDVKM. CDR3 nucleotides: TGTGCCAGCAGTTTGTTCCAAAAGCCCCAGCATTTT. It yields the protein CASSLFQKPQHF.

The CDR3 loop reads CASSQDQPGYNEQFF. The CDR3 region has the DNA TGTGCCAGCAGCCAAGATCAGCCAGGATACAATGAGCAGTTCTTC. The chain joins TRBV14 to TRBJ2-1; no clear D gene. The CDR3 loop spans 15 amino acids. V was pared by 0 bases and J by 4 bases, with 10 bases between. In germline, CDR1 is SGHDN, CDR2 FVKESK.

The V gene is TRBV6-5, the J gene TRBJ1-5; no reliable D call. Trimming shortened V by 4 bases and J by 0 bases, and 4 bases separated the two germline ends. The CDR3 is 13 amino acids. Germline loops: CDR1 MNHEY, CDR2 SVGAGI. CDR3 protein: CASSLHSNQPQHF. The CDR3, as DNA: TGTGCCAGCAGTTTACATAGCAATCAGCCCCAGCATTTT.

The chain uses TRBV14 and TRBJ2-7, with D possibly matching TRBD2 (6 bases). The CDR3 covers 12 residues. Germline values: CDR1 SGHDN, CDR2 FVKESK. V was cut by 4 bases and J by 3 bases, with 7 bases left in between. Here the CDR3 reads CASSPTSYEQYF. CDR3 sequence (DNA): TGTGCCAGCAGCCCGACTAGCTACGAGCAGTACTTC.

The chain recombines TRBV25-1 with TRBJ1-6; 7 bases line up with TRBD1. CDR3 length: 14 amino acids. The V gene's germline CDR1 is MGHDK and CDR2 SYGVNS. V was clipped by 6 bases and J by 9 bases; unmatched bases: 8. CDR3 region: CASRQTGTVSPLHF. Written as DNA, the CDR3 is TGTGCCAGCAGGCAGACCGGGACAGTTTCACCCCTCCACTTT.

The genes are TRBV10-3 and TRBJ2-5, with D possibly matching TRBD1 (6 bases). Germline V gene sequence: CDR1 ENHRY, CDR2 SYGVKD. This CDR3 has 12 amino acids. V gave up 6 bases and J gave up 7 bases, with 12 bases separating them. CDR3 DNA sequence: TGTGCCATCAGGACCGAACAGGGGACCCAGTACTTC. It codes for CAIRTEQGTQYF.